This TCR beta chain derives from a study of T cell responses to AZD1222 COVID-19 vaccine. Germline trimming cut 6 bases from V and 0 bases from J; bases unmatched to any gene: 5. The length of the CDR3 is 15 residues. CDR1 and CDR2 (germline): MDHEN, SYDVKM. Measured with immunoSEQ multiplex PCR; TCRdb has only the in-frame clones, and not every one. This sample has some 130,000 clones; approximately 84% occur once, and the top ten carry approximately 4%. The material sequenced was peripheral blood, taken on day 0 of AZD1222 vaccination. The origin of this receptor is an adult in good health. The chain recombines TRBV28 with TRBJ2-5, with 9 bases identical to TRBD2. CDR3 residues: CASSLSGGNQETQYF. The CDR3 DNA follows: TGTGCCAGCAGCCTTAGCGGGGGAAACCAAGAGACCCAGTACTTC.